This T cell receptor (beta chain) stems from a study of OX40 agonist ivuxolimab in advanced cancers. Across the study: Patient treatment consisted of intravenous ivuxolimab administration every 2 weeks at 0.01 to 10 mg/kg. The study's findings and limits: The authors also found low normalized T-cell clonal expansion in some nonresponders. CD8+ T cells averaged more expanded clones than CD4+. Antigen specificity of clonally expanded peripheral T cells was not established.

In the case of this clone: The antigen is not known.

Using immunoSEQ multiplex PCR, the repertoire was profiled, and TCRdb retains in-frame clones only, with some absent. The sample includes approximately 45,000 clones, 88% of them seen just once. This specimen was CD4+ or CD8+ T cells sorted from blood, taken in a trial of the OX40 agonist ivuxolimab. The receptor was isolated from an adult with an advanced solid tumor such as melanoma, head and neck, liver or kidney cancer.

The CDR3 here is CASSLLRSGRLEFEQFF. The CDR3 DNA reads as TGTGCCAGCAGTTTACTAAGAAGCGGGAGGCTGGAATTCGAGCAGTTCTTC. The chain uses TRBV27 and TRBJ2-1; 9 bases map to TRBD2. V lost 2 bases, J lost 10 bases, and 15 bases stayed unmatched. Germline lookup yields CDR1 MNHEY and CDR2 SMNVEV (reference sequence). This CDR3 region has 17 residues.